Presented here are 16 T cell receptor beta chains from one specimen sequenced in a study of T cell responses to AZD1222 COVID-19 vaccine. Profiling relied on immunoSEQ multiplex PCR, and the TCRdb table lists in-frame clones only, not all of them. The data show approximately 68,000 clones, with approximately 90% seen just once and roughly 20% held by the top ten. This specimen was peripheral blood, taken on day 0 of AZD1222 vaccination. These receptors were taken from an adult in good health.

The genes are TRBV28 and TRBJ1-1; D gene ambiguous. CDR3 length: 13 residues. Germline V gene data show CDR1 as MDHEN and CDR2 as SYDVKM. V lost 1 base and J lost 7, with 10 bases in between. The CDR3 is CASSLLSTYEAFF. The CDR3 DNA reads as TGTGCCAGCAGTTTATTGTCGACGTATGAAGCTTTCTTT. The variable domain in full, with the rest retrieved from reference TRBV28 and TRBJ1-1, is DVKVTQSSRYLVKRTGEKVFLECVQDMDHENMFWYRQDPGLGLRLIYFSYDVKMKEKGDIPEGYSVSREKKERFSLILESASTNQTSMYLCASSLLSTYEAFFGQGTRLTVV.

The J gene is TRBJ1-1, the V gene TRBV28; no clear D. With 5 bases removed from V and 1 base from J, the gap between germline ends came to 14 bases. Germline assignment: CDR1 MDHEN and CDR2 SYDVKM. This CDR3 is 15 amino acids long. The CDR3 loop is CASSIPGRWNTEAFF. The DNA for the CDR3 is TGTGCCAGCAGTATTCCAGGTCGGTGGAACACTGAAGCTTTCTTT.

V and J are TRBV15 and TRBJ2-7; TRBD2 aligns across 7 bases. Germline values: CDR1 LNHNV, CDR2 YYDKDF (reference sequence). CDR3 length: 16 amino acids. The ends lost 4 bases at V and 0 bases at J; junction bases unmatched: 9. The CDR3 coding sequence is TGTGCCACCAGCAAAGGGTGGCGGGAGCGCTCCTACGAGCAGTACTTC. Its translation: CATSKGWRERSYEQYF.

This clone was seen once. V gene TRBV18 combines with J gene TRBJ1-1; D is unclear. Trimming removed 4 bases from V and 4 bases from J, with 10 bases in between. The CDR3 runs 13 residues. CDR1 and CDR2 from the germline V gene are KGHSH and LQKENI. As DNA, the CDR3 is TGTGCCAGCTCACAGGGTAAGGGCACTGAAGCTTTCTTT. Amino acids: CASSQGKGTEAFF.

The V call is TRBV19, the J call TRBJ2-7, with TRBD2 matching over 8 bases. The length of the CDR3 is 14 residues. J gave up 6 bases and V 4 bases, and 8 bases lay outside the gene matches. Germline assignment: CDR1 LNHDA and CDR2 SQIVND (reference sequence). The CDR3 region has the DNA TGTGCCAGTAGTAGAGGGGTAGCGGGACTCGAGCAGTACTTC. It specifies CASSRGVAGLEQYF.

V usage is TRBV14 and J usage is TRBJ1-2; D might be TRBD1 (5 bases). The germline V gene has CDR1 SGHDN and CDR2 FVKESK. Trimming took 4 bases from V and 5 from J, leaving 11 bases between them. The CDR3 is 13 amino acids. CDR3: CASSPGRTYGYTF. CDR3 DNA sequence: TGTGCCAGCAGCCCGGGACGGACGTATGGCTACACCTTC.

The chain is built from TRBV19 and TRBJ1-1; 7 nucleotides agree with TRBD1. Germline V gene data show CDR1 as LNHDA and CDR2 as SQIVND (reference sequence). V trimming: 7 bases; J trimming: 4 bases; junction bases outside the gene matches: 9. The CDR3 is 14 amino acids. This chain's CDR3 is CASINTGVTTEAFF. The CDR3 DNA reads TGTGCCAGTATCAACACAGGGGTGACCACTGAAGCTTTCTTT.

The chain couples TRBV6-1 to TRBJ2-7; 10 bases align to TRBD1. Losses at the gene ends were 3 bases for V and 2 bases for J; bases not matched to a gene: 4. The CDR3 contains 15 residues. In germline, CDR1 is MNHNS, CDR2 SASEGT. DNA of the CDR3: TGTGCCAGCAGTGACGGGGACAGGGGAACCTACGAGCAGTACTTC. Protein product: CASSDGDRGTYEQYF.

The chain is built from TRBV11-1 and TRBJ2-1; D ambiguous. The germline V gene encodes CDR1 SGHAT and CDR2 FQDESV (reference sequence). The CDR3 length is 16 residues. V lost 3 bases and J 0 bases, leaving 12 bases between the germline ends. DNA of the CDR3: TGTGCCAGCAGCTTGACCCCCGATAGCTCCTACAATGAGCAGTTCTTC. This codes for CASSLTPDSSYNEQFF.

This chain uses TRBV4-2 with TRBJ1-1, with unresolved D. The CDR3 length is 14 residues. The V gene lost 0 bases and the J gene lost 3 bases, with 8 bases spanning the gap. Germline V CDR1 and CDR2: LGHNA, YNFKEQ. CDR3 amino acids: CASSQDFQDTEAFF. The DNA of the CDR3 is TGTGCCAGCAGCCAAGATTTCCAGGACACTGAAGCTTTCTTT.

The chain links TRBV19 to TRBJ2-4; no definite D call. Trimming took 2 bases from V and 0 from J, leaving 14 bases between them. The germline V gene has CDR1 LNHDA and CDR2 SQIVND (reference sequence). This CDR3 region has 17 residues. This CDR3 reads CASSISAKSLAKNIQYF. DNA for the CDR3: TGTGCCAGTAGTATATCGGCAAAGTCTTTAGCCAAAAACATTCAGTACTTC.

The chain is built from TRBV14 and TRBJ2-1, with D possibly TRBD2 on 5 matching bases. The ends were cut back, 6 bases at V and 9 bases at J, with 12 bases in the middle. Germline CDR1 is SGHDN and CDR2 is FVKESK. The CDR3 is 12 residues long. The CDR3 coding sequence is TGTGCCAGCAGTCACGCGGGCGTTGAGCAGTTCTTC. Translation gives CASSHAGVEQFF. Complete variable domain (other parts from reference TRBV14 and TRBJ2-1): EAGVTQFPSHSVIEKGQTVTLRCDPISGHDNLYWYRRVMGKEIKFLLHFVKESKQDESGMPNNRFLAERTGGTYSTLKVQPAELEDSGVYFCASSHAGVEQFFGPGTRLTVL.

The chain employs TRBV12-3 or TRBV12-4 and TRBJ2-7, with TRBD1 as a possible D gene (6 bases). The V and J ends lost 6 bases and 2 bases respectively, with 11 bases between them. This CDR3 region has 13 residues. The CDR3 region is CASRLNRAYEQYF. CDR3 nucleotides: TGTGCCAGCAGATTGAACAGGGCCTACGAGCAGTACTTC.

The V and J genes are TRBV28 and TRBJ2-4; D is perhaps TRBD1 (6 bases). Germline CDR1 and CDR2: MDHEN and SYDVKM. V was shortened by 5 bases and J by 3 bases, with 20 bases between the two germline ends. This CDR3 has 17 amino acids. CDR3 nucleotides: TGTGCCAGCAGTAGACCTCAGGGGCCCCCCAACAAAAACATTCAGTACTTC. Translating gives CASSRPQGPPNKNIQYF.

The V call is TRBV6-5, the J call TRBJ2-3, with 7 nucleotides matching TRBD1. CDR3 length equals 13 residues. V was clipped by 7 bases and J by 3 bases; unmatched bases: 4. Germline V gene lookup returns CDR1 MNHEY and CDR2 SVGAGI. The CDR3 loop reads CASMRGRTDTQYF. In DNA, the CDR3 is TGTGCCAGCATGAGGGGGCGTACAGATACGCAGTATTTT.

The V gene is TRBV18, the J gene TRBJ1-5; the D gene is possibly TRBD1 (6 bases). The germline CDR1 and CDR2 sequences are KGHSH and LQKENI. CDR3 length equals 15 residues. With 1 base removed from V and 7 bases from J, the gap between germline ends came to 14 bases. CDR3 nucleotides: TGTGCCAGCTCACCACTTAGGACAGAGCGGCAGCCCCAGCATTTT. Protein product: CASSPLRTERQPQHF.